This T cell receptor (beta chain) was identified during a study of blood T cell repertoires in COVID-19. In the authors' workflow: Reference gene primer amplification gave estimated nucleated cell counts. Some clones are missing from TCRdb's copy, which holds only in-frame ones; the method was immunoSEQ multiplex PCR. The V and J calls and clone size are taken from that table; D and trimming were inferred from the DNA. This table has 150,000 to 200,000 clones, approximately 90% appearing once. The CDR3 spans 14 residues. J lost 8 bases, V lost 0 bases, and 6 bases had no gene match. CDR1 and CDR2 from the germline V gene are LGHNA and YSLEER.

Sequencing input: peripheral blood. The sequence was obtained from a woman aged 18-35 years who had recovered from COVID-19. The chain is built from TRBV4-3 and TRBJ1-2; the match to TRBD1 covers 7 bases. CDR3 in amino acids: CASSQETGADGYTF. CDR3 DNA sequence: TGCGCCAGCAGCCAAGAAACAGGGGCCGACGGCTACACCTTC.